The sequence of this TCR beta chain was determined in a study of cytomegalovirus exposure and HLA in healthy donors (dated by TCRdb to between 2016 and 2019). In the study overall: An earlier analysis of more than 550 of the donors reported over 250 Gb of sequence data and around 120 million unique TCR beta sequences obtained from approximately 180 million T cells. To predict cytomegalovirus infection status, the study brought together high-throughput TCR immunosequencing, statistical association of individual TCRs with disease status, and machine learning. Across approximately 400 genotyped donors of the cohort, an average of approximately 220,000 unique TCR beta nucleotide sequences per donor were sequenced, and roughly a sixth of those sequences were non-productive. A few DR-DQ haplotypes were handled as single units for association and clustering because linkage in the cohort was strong. In a later analysis, previously published TCR beta repertoires from 500 to 750 donors were re-analyzed and high-resolution HLA genotyping was added so that TCR occurrence patterns could be studied. An earlier analysis of several hundred of the donors applied high-throughput TCR beta sequencing to assess whether each TCR beta V gene segment acted as functional or pseudogenic. All discovery cohort repertoires had been generated using a single sequencing platform. Donor age, sex, ethnicity and CMV serostatus were collected together with the repertoire data. Roughly 300 gigabases of sequencing data and roughly 90 million unique TCR sequences were included in an early release covering several hundred HLA-typed donors. The genetic ancestry cluster associated with self-reported Caucasian donors included 65% to 90% of the roughly 400 genotyped donors. The number of typed donors differed by locus: about 620-640 for A, B, C, DRB1 and DQB1; some 500 for DQA1; fewer than 610 for DPA1; and roughly 490 for DPB1. The later analysis used no new phenotypic data to find candidate immune exposures, relying instead on TCR beta sequences and their occurrence across donors. A later genetic analysis used genome-wide SNP genotypes for about 65% of the 666 donors, treating that subset as a discovery cohort. A separate validation cohort of 90 to 150 different subjects was used in addition to the roughly 700-subject first cohort. The aim of the study was to test whether cataloging public T cell receptors could identify signatures of past pathogen exposure. The study used immunosequencing to profile the T cell repertoires of 666 subjects and linked those repertoires to cytomegalovirus serostatus. Both class I and class II loci were covered by HLA typing, at four-digit resolution.

The library was made by the immunoSEQ multiplex PCR assay. For the multiplex PCR, a mixture combining 60 forward primers for TCR Vbeta segments and 13 reverse primers for TCR Jbeta segments was used. The CDR3 region of rearranged TCR beta genes was amplified from genomic DNA with a multiplex PCR assay. The amplified TCR beta libraries were sequenced on the Illumina HiSeq System as 87-base-pair reads. The paper's data handling went like this. A later analysis counted some 74 million unique TCR beta chains across the 550 to 700 repertoires, and approximately 11 million of these chains were shared by at least two donors. To remove PCR and sequencing errors, raw reads were error-corrected and collapsed into unique sequences using a nearest-neighbor algorithm that merged closely related sequences. CDR3 sequences were aligned to IMGT reference sequences to assign V, D and J gene segments. For a sequence to be retained, a match of at least six nucleotides was required to both a V gene segment and a J gene segment. Rearrangements were classified as productive when the CDR3 lacked stop codons and remained in frame with V and J, and all other rearrangements were classified as non-productive. CDR3 was defined by IMGT convention, running from the second conserved V-encoded cysteine to the conserved J-encoded phenylalanine. The earlier analysis of 500 to 600 of the donors excluded sequences that lacked an unambiguous match to a single V gene segment. In an earlier analysis of several hundred of the donors, a V segment was called functional when productive rearrangements were above 56.7%, and segregating when the standard deviation between donors exceeded 5%. A statistical classification framework was built for diagnosing cytomegalovirus status from the catalog of TCR beta chain sequences. In a later analysis, V and J genes were assigned by comparing TCR nucleotide sequences against IMGT/GENE-DB human TR gene sequences. In a later analysis, CDR3 sequences and most-parsimonious VDJ recombination scenarios were assigned using the TCRdist pipeline. In a later analysis, each TCR beta chain was defined by its CDR3 amino acid sequence together with its V-gene family, and reads lacking a unique V-gene family were excluded. In a later analysis, 450 to 600 highly shared, low-generation-probability nucleotide sequences were removed to address suspected cross-contamination and a sequencing artifact. In a later analysis, a clonal expansion index was calculated for each public chain from normalized within-repertoire ranks of inferred template counts. A later analysis computed generation probabilities with a VDJ recombination model fitted to out-of-frame rearrangements, and checked the results against IGoR. In a later analysis, TCR-TCR, TCR-HLA and TCR-CMV co-occurrence was scored with hypergeometric tests, and a repertoire-size bias correction was applied to TCR pairs. To estimate false discovery rates, a later analysis permuted the HLA or CMV assignments 20 times. In a later analysis, co-occurring TCRs were grouped using DBSCAN, with TCRdist sequence similarity added in when clustering inside HLA-allele-positive subsets. For co-occurrence clustering, repertoires with fewer than 30,000 or more than 120,000 public chains were excluded, along with roughly 5 repertoires with anomalous nucleotide sharing. TCRdb provides this immuneACCESS table in a form limited to in-frame rearrangements. Some clones are lacking; in checked studies, under half of them reflect an unresolved V gene, and why the rest are absent is not known. The V and J calls and clone size were taken over from that table, and D and trimming were inferred from the DNA. Across this sample there are over 100,000 clones, with over 80% seen only once. 2% to 2.5% of the sample is in the top ten clones.

Overall results and qualifications from the work: In vitro tests confirmed that a few of the cytomegalovirus-associated TCR beta chains recognize cytomegalovirus antigens. A cluster of highly shared sequence variants was judged likely to be a technical artifact of the sequencing pipeline. According to a later analysis, TCR association rates differed among HLA loci, with DRB1 alleles showing the most associated TCRs and HLA-C alleles showing the fewest. This cohort had only TCR beta chains sequenced, and the lack of alpha or paired-chain data limited which features could be detected. A later analysis associated 16,951 TCR beta sequences with specific HLA alleles at a false discovery rate of 0.05. Because counts were too low, about 15 rarely observed V segments, including chromosome 9 orphons, were left out of the earlier analysis of several hundred of the donors. Compared with the roughly 670-donor mean, donors in an Asian-associated ancestry cluster had fewer N-insertions in productive TCRs, according to a later genetic analysis. A further reported finding was that TCR beta sequences accurately predicted the HLA-A and HLA-B alleles for most subjects in the first cohort. For the cohort, immune exposure information was limited to CMV serostatus. In a later analysis, most CMV-associated TCR beta chains were found to appear HLA-restricted, with HLA associations seemingly driven largely by CMV exposure. An association between a missense DCLRE1C variant and V-gene and J-gene trimming of TCR beta chains was found in a later genetic analysis and replicated in an independent cohort. HLA typing was unavailable for some donors at each locus, so association tests used only the typed subset. Most TCR sequences were observed very rarely across donors, whereas some public TCRs were present in many individuals. The classifier was reported to diagnose cytomegalovirus status with high specificity and sensitivity in both the original and validation cohorts. In the study, approximately 160 TCR beta chains were listed as associated with cytomegalovirus. The authors suggested that the approach could potentially be generalized to other disease states and immunological phenotypes. A later analysis found that HLA-associated TCR beta chains were more clonally expanded and had lower generation probabilities than equally common non-associated chains. Presence/absence analyses assumed roughly uniform sequencing depth across donors, an assumption that may not hold. Several of the top co-occurrence clusters appeared to be linked to parvovirus B19, influenza, CMV and Epstein-Barr virus, according to a later analysis. Correlated functional status among segregating V segments might be attributable to linkage disequilibrium, but an unknown experimental factor could not be ruled out. Strong co-occurrence of HLA alleles, especially DR and DQ, made assigning TCR associations to individual alleles difficult. Broadly in line with IMGT annotations, most TCR beta V segments showed up in productive rearrangements about 90% or about 30% of the time in an earlier analysis of 587 of the donors. The 87-base-pair reads could not distinguish some IMGT-functional V segments, including TRBV6-2 and TRBV6-3, so those segments were excluded.

The CDR3 sequence holds 11 residues, the cysteine and phenylalanine included. Of the read, only the CDR3 DNA is kept; its 33 bases are in frame from base 1. V lost 5 bases and J lost 12 bases; the stretch between them is 12 bases long. The CDR1 and CDR2 encoded by the germline V gene are MNHEY and SVGAGI. This clone was recorded a few times. The target of this receptor is not known. No base qualities exist here, and no much larger clone lies one base off it. In total, roughly 670 healthy bone marrow donors made up the cohort. Cohort members were all nominally healthy when sampled, although unrecorded immune exposures were likely present. The donor was CMV seronegative and belonged to the group of over 300 seronegative cohort members. Each donor provided a peripheral blood sample, and peripheral blood mononuclear cells were used for TCR beta sequencing. The Qiagen DNeasy Blood Extraction Kit was used to extract genomic DNA from the blood cell samples.

Specimen: PBMCs. This sequence uses TRBV6-5 and TRBJ2-3; TRBD2 might be the D gene, on 5 matching bases. The sequence was obtained from a young man in good health and CMV-seronegative. The DNA is as follows: TGTGCCAGCAGTAATGGGCTAGCCCAGTATTTT. It specifies CASSNGLAQYF.